This T cell receptor (beta chain) was recovered during a study of STAT5B mutations in CD4+ large granular lymphocyte leukemia. Study-wide findings and caveats: Less than 30% of private leukemic clonotypes occurred rarely in other patients' non-leukemic repertoires. Without putative leukemic clones, patient CD4-sorted repertoires remained more clonal than healthy CD4+ repertoires.

Controls came from buffy coats of healthy blood donors. Germline V gene sequence: CDR1 SGDLS, CDR2 YYNGEE. V lost 2 bases to trimming and J lost 2 bases, with 12 bases between them. The CDR3 covers 15 residues. Generated by immunoSEQ multiplex PCR, the TCRdb table keeps only in-frame clones and is missing some. Of about 48,000 clones in the sample, around 70% were seen once. For this clone: Its target is unknown.

The receptor was isolated from a human donor in good health. Sequenced sample: CD4+ T cells from blood buffy coats. The V call is TRBV9, the J call TRBJ2-3; possibly TRBD2 for D (5 bases). The CDR3: CASSVSGWNTDTQYF. In DNA, the CDR3 is TGTGCCAGCAGCGTCTCGGGGTGGAACACAGATACGCAGTATTTT.